Below are 9 T cell receptor beta chains sequenced from a single sample in a study of blood T cell repertoires in COVID-19. Measured with immunoSEQ multiplex PCR; TCRdb has only the in-frame clones, and not every one. The data hold 250,000 to 300,000 clones, with 89% observed a single time. Sequencing was done on a sample of peripheral blood. These receptors all come from a man over 45 with acute or convalescent COVID-19.

The chain carries TRBV15 and TRBJ2-5; D is undetermined. Germline lookup yields CDR1 LNHNV and CDR2 YYDKDF (reference sequence). The CDR3 runs to 14 residues. Trimming removed 0 bases from V and 1 base from J, with 6 bases in between. Written as DNA, the CDR3 is TGTGCCACCAGCAGAGAGCCAGGCCAAGAGACCCAGTACTTC. Encoded protein: CATSREPGQETQYF. Looking up the rest from reference TRBV15 and TRBJ2-5 gives the full variable domain: DAMVIQNPRYQVTQFGKPVTLSCSQTLNHNVMYWYQQKSSQAPKLLFHYYDKDFNNEADTPDNFQSRRPNTSFCFLDIRSPGLGDTAMYLCATSREPGQETQYFGPGTRLLVL.

The genes are TRBV11-2 and TRBJ1-3, with D perhaps matching TRBD1 (6 bases). The CDR3 contains 15 residues. Germline CDR1 and CDR2: SGHAT and FQNNGV. V shed 7 bases and J shed 4 bases, with 17 bases lying between them. DNA of the CDR3: TGTGCCAGCACTGGGAGGGGACAACTAGGAAACACCATATATTTT. This encodes CASTGRGQLGNTIYF.

The CDR3: CASSLGGTGPYVGYTF. In nucleotides, the CDR3 is TGCGCCAGCAGCTTAGGTGGGACAGGGCCGTATGTTGGCTACACCTTC. The rearrangement joins TRBV5-1 to TRBJ1-2; 9 positions agree with TRBD1. CDR1 and CDR2 (germline): SGHRS, YFSETQ. V shed 2 bases, J shed 7 bases, and the junction held 12 bases outside the gene matches. This CDR3 has 16 residues.

The chain couples TRBV2 to TRBJ1-5; TRBD1 matches 7 bases. V trimming: 6 bases; J trimming: 7 bases; junction bases outside the gene matches: 9. Germline assignment: CDR1 SNHLY and CDR2 FYNNEI. The length of the CDR3 is 14 residues. Written as DNA, the CDR3 is TGTGCCAGCAGACCCGACAGGGATGGACAGCCCCAGCATTTT. Translating it yields CASRPDRDGQPQHF.

V usage is TRBV2 and J usage is TRBJ1-1; TRBD1 agrees at 9 bases. CDR3 length: 16 amino acids. J gave up 0 bases and V 8 bases, and 10 bases lay outside the gene matches. Germline lookup yields CDR1 SNHLY and CDR2 FYNNEI. The CDR3 reads CASSPPNRGLNTEAFF. The CDR3 nucleotides read TGTGCCAGCTCCCCCCCAAACAGGGGGCTGAACACTGAAGCTTTCTTT.

The rearrangement uses TRBV11-2 and TRBJ2-3; 8 bases map to TRBD2. The CDR3 is 15 residues long. Germline V CDR1 and CDR2: SGHAT, FQNNGV. With 5 bases clipped from V and 5 bases from J, the junction kept 9 bases outside the gene matches. The CDR3 spells CASSGLAGGRDTQYF. In DNA form, the CDR3 reads TGTGCCAGCAGCGGTTTGGCGGGGGGAAGAGATACGCAGTATTTT.

The V and J genes are TRBV7-2 and TRBJ2-2, with 7 bases fitting TRBD2. The CDR3 consists of 18 residues. V trimming: 2 bases; J trimming: 3 bases; junction bases outside the gene matches: 12. CDR1 and CDR2 (germline): SGHTA, FQGNSA. CDR3 nucleotide sequence: TGTGCCAGCAGCTTAACGCCTAAACAGCGGGGTTACACCGGGGAGCTGTTTTTT. Encoded protein: CASSLTPKQRGYTGELFF.

The chain combines TRBV19 with TRBJ1-4; D is unclear. CDR1 is LNHDA, CDR2 SQIVND, per germline (reference sequence). The CDR3 runs 13 residues. V was cut by 5 bases and J by 8 bases, with 12 bases left in between. The CDR3 DNA is TGTGCCAGTAGTGTCTTATCGGGGGAAAAACTGTTTTTT. Residues: CASSVLSGEKLFF.

CDR3 amino acids: CASSLGGGYGYGYTF. The CDR3 DNA reads as TGTGCCAGCAGCTTAGGTGGGGGGTATGGCTATGGCTACACCTTC. The chain joins TRBV7-2 to TRBJ1-2, with D possibly being TRBD1 (5 bases). Per germline, CDR1 SGHTA and CDR2 FQGNSA. Trimming took 1 base from V and 4 from J, leaving 13 bases between them. This CDR3 comprises 15 residues.